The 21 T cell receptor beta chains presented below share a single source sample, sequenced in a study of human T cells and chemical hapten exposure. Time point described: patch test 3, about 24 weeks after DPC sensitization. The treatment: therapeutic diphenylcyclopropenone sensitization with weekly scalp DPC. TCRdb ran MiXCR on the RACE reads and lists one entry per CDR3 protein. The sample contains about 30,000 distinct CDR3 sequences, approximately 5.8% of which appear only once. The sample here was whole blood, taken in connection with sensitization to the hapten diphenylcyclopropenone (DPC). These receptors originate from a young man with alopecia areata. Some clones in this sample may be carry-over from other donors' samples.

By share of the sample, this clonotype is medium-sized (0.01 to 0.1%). CDR3 DNA sequence: TGTGCCAGCAGTTCCCTAGCGGGAGCGGCAGATACGCAGTATTTT. Its translation is CASSSLAGAADTQYF. This rearrangement joins TRBV27 to TRBJ2-3; 10 positions match TRBD2. Trimming cost V 4 bases and J 4 bases; bases outside gene matches: 5. The CDR3 has 15 residues. The germline V gene has CDR1 MNHEY and CDR2 SMNVEV (reference sequence).

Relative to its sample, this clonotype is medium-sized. CDR3 bases: TGCGCCAGCAGCCAAGCGGGGACCCTTGAAGGCTACACCTTC. Protein product: CASSQAGTLEGYTF. The chain couples TRBV4-3 to TRBJ1-2; tentatively, D is TRBD1 (5 bases). The germline CDR1 and CDR2 sequences are LGHNA and YSLEER. This CDR3 is 14 amino acids long. V gave up 1 base and J gave up 8 bases, with 14 bases separating them.

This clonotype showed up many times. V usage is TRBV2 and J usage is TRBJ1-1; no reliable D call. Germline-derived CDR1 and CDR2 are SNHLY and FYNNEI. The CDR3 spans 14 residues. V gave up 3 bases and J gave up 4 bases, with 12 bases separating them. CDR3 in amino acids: CASSEGRLITEAFF. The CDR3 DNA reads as TGTGCCAGCAGTGAGGGGAGGTTGATCACTGAAGCTTTCTTT.

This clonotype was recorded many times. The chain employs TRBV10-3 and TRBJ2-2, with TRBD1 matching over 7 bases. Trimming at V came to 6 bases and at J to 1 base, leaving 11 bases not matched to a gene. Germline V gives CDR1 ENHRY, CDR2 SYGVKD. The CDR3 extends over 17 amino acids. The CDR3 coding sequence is TGTGCCATCAGAACAGGGGCCTCGGACCTGAACACCGGGGAGCTGTTTTTT. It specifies CAIRTGASDLNTGELFF.

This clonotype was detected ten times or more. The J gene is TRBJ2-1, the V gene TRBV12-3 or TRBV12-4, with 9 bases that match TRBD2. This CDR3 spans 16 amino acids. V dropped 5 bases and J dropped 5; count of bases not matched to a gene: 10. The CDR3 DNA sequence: TGTGCCAGCAGTCCAGCAGCGGGAGGTATGAACAATGAGCAGTTCTTC. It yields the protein CASSPAAGGMNNEQFF.

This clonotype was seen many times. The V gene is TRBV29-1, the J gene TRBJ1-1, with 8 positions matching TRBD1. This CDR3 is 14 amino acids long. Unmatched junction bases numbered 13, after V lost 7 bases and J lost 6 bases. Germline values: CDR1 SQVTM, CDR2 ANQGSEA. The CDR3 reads CSGNQGATNSEAFF. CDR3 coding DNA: TGCAGCGGGAATCAGGGGGCGACGAATTCTGAAGCTTTCTTT.

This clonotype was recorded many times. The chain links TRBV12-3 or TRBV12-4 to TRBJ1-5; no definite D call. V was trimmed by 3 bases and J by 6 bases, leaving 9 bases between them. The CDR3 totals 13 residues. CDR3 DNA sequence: TGTGCCAGCAGTTTGAGAGGGCTTCAGCCCCAGCATTTT. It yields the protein CASSLRGLQPQHF.

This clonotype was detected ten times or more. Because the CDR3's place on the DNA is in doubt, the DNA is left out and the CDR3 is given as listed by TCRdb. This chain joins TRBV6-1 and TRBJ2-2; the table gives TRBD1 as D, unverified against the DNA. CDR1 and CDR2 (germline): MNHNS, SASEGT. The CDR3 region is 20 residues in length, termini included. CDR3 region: CASSVQGAGELFFGEGELFF.

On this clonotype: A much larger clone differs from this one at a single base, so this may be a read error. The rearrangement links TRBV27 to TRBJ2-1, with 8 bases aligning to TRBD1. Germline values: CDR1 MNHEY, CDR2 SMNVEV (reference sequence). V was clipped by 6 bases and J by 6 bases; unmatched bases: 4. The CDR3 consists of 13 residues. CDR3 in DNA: TGTGCCAGCAGATACAGGGGGATCAATGAGCAGTTCTTC. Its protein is CASRYRGINEQFF.

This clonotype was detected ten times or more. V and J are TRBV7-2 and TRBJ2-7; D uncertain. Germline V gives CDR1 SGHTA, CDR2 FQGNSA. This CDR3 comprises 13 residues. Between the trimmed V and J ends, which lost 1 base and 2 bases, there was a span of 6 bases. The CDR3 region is CASSLEPAYEQYF. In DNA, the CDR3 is TGTGCCAGCAGCTTAGAGCCAGCCTACGAGCAGTACTTC.

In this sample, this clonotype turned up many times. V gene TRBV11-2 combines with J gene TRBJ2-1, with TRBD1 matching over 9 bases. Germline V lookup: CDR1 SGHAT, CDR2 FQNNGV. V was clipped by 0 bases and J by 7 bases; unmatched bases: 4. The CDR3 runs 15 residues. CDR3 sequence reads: CASSLDGDRANEQFF. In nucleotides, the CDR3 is TGTGCCAGCAGCTTAGATGGGGACAGGGCAAATGAGCAGTTCTTC.

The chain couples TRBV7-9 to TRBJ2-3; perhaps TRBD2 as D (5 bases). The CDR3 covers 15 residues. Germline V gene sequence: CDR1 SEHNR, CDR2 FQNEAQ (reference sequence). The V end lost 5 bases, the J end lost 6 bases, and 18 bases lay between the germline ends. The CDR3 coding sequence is TGTGCCAGCAGCCCTGCAGCAGCGGCCGGGGATACGCAGTATTTT. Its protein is CASSPAAAAGDTQYF.

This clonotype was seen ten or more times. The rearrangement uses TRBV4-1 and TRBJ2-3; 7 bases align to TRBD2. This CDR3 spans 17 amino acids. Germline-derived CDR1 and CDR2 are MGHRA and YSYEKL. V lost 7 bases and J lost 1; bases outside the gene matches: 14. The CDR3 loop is CASKTSLSGAGTDTQYF. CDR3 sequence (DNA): TGCGCCAGCAAGACCTCCTTAAGCGGGGCGGGCACAGATACGCAGTATTTT.

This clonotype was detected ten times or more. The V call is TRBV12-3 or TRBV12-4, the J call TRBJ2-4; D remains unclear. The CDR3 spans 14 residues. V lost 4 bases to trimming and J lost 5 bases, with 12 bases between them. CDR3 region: CASSSRIRENIQYF. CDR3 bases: TGTGCCAGCAGTTCCCGGATTCGCGAAAACATTCAGTACTTC.

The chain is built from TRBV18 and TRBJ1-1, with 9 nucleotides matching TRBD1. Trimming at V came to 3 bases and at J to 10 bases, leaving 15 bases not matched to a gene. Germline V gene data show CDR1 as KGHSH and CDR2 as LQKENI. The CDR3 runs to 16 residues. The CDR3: CASSPSDVGTGSGAFF. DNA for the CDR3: TGTGCCAGCTCACCCAGTGATGTTGGGACAGGGAGCGGAGCTTTCTTT.

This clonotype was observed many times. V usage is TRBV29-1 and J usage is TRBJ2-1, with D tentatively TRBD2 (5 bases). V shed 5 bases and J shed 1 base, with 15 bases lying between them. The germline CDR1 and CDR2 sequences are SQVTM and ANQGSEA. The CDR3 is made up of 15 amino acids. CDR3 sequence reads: CSVQTSRTSYNEQFF. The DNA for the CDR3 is TGCAGCGTTCAAACTAGTCGCACTTCCTACAATGAGCAGTTCTTC.

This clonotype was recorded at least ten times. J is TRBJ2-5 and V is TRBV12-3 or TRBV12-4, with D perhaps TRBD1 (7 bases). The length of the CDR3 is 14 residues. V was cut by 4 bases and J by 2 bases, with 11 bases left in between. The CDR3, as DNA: TGTGCCAGCAGTTCCCAGGGGGGACAAGAGACCCAGTACTTC. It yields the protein CASSSQGGQETQYF.

CDR3 sequence reads: CASSQDWLRRAGTGELFF. CDR3 coding DNA: TGCGCCAGCAGCCAAGATTGGCTTCGTAGAGCTGGGACCGGGGAGCTGTTTTTT. The chain carries TRBV4-3 and TRBJ2-2; D remains ambiguous. The CDR3 contains 18 residues. V lost 0 bases and J lost 5, with 19 bases in between. The germline V gene has CDR1 LGHNA and CDR2 YSLEER.

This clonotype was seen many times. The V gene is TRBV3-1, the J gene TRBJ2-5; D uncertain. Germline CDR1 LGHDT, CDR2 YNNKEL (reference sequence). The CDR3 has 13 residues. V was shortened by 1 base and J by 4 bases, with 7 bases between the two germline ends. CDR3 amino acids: CASSQAPRETQYF. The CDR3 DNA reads TGTGCCAGCAGCCAAGCTCCTCGAGAGACCCAGTACTTC.

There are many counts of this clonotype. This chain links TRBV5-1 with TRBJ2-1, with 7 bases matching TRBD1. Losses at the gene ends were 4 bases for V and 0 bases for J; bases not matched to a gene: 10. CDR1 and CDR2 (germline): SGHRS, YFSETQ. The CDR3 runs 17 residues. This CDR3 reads CASSPDRTHSSYNEQFF. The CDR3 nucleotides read TGCGCCAGCAGCCCGGACAGGACCCATAGCTCCTACAATGAGCAGTTCTTC.

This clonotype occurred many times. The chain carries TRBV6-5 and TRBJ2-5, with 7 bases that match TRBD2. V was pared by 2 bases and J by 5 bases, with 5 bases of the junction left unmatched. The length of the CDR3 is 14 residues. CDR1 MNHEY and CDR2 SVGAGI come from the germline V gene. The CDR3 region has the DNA TGTGCCAGCAGTTACCTCCGGGGGGAGGAGACCCAGTACTTC. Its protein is CASSYLRGEETQYF.